This T cell receptor (beta chain) is drawn from a study of radiotherapy plus CTLA-4 blockade in lung cancer. The V gene lost 5 bases and the J gene lost 6 bases, with 25 bases spanning the gap. Germline V lookup: CDR1 LGHNT, CDR2 FRNRAP. CDR3 length: 17 amino acids. Produced via immunoSEQ multiplex PCR; TCRdb's table is partial and in-frame only. The sample lists around 42,000 clones, about 63% occurring once. The material was peripheral blood, obtained from a patient treated with radiotherapy plus ipilimumab. The receptor was derived from a human donor with non-small cell lung cancer who had a partial response to radiotherapy plus ipilimumab. The V gene is TRBV12-5, the J gene TRBJ1-1; unclear D gene. The CDR3 bases are TGTGCTAGTGGTCCTTATCCCCTTCGGGATCAGCCTTCTGAAGCTTTCTTT. Translated: CASGPYPLRDQPSEAFF.